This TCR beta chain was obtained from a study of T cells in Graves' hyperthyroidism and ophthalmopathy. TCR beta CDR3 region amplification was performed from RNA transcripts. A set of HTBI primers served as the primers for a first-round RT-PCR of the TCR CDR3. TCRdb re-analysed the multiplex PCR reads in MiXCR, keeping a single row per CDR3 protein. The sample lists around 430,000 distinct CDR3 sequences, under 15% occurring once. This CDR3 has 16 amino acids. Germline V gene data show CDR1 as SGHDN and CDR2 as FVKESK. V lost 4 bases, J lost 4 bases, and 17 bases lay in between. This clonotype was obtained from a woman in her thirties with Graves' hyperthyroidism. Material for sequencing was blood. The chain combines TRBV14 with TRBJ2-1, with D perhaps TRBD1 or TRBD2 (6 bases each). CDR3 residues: CASSRRGASAYNEQFF. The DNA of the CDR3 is TGTGCCAGCAGCCGGAGGGGGGCTAGCGCGTACAATGAGCAGTTCTTC.